This T cell receptor (beta chain) was retrieved from a study of tissue T cells after allogeneic stem cell transplantation. Time point noted: mouse harvest day 7 after allogeneic transplant. Each mouse received 10^7 T-cell-depleted marrow cells plus 10^6 splenic CD5+ T cells by tail vein. Overall study results and limits: TCR repertoires tracked anatomic similarity, regardless of disease or transplant status. Tissue-detected TCR repertoire was only partly captured by blood and spleen T cells. Which tissue TCRs were alloreactive or antigen-specific was not determined. Some clones might be persisting host cells.

Repertoires were generated with immunoSEQ multiplex PCR, while TCRdb's copy carries only in-frame clones and drops some. The sample yields around 7,700 clones, roughly half seen once. With respect to this clone: Its antigen is not identified. The germline and genes are mouse ones. The DNA ends 1 residue before the CDR3 does, and the rest of the CDR3 is filled in from the germline J gene.

The germline V gene has CDR1 KGHPV and CDR2 FQNQEV (reference sequence). The CDR3 sequence is 13 residues long. V was pared by 6 bases and J by 6 bases, with 13 bases between. The TCR sequence derives from a female BALB/c mouse given C57BL/6 T cells with graft-versus-host disease after an allogeneic hematopoietic cell transplant. The rearrangement links TRBV26 to TRBJ2-5, with D tentatively TRBD1 (6 bases). The sample was gut tissue. The sequenced part of the CDR3 DNA is TGTGCCAGCAGCCTGGGACAAATGGACACCCAGTAC. Protein product: CASSLGQMDTQY. The full CDR3 protein is CASSLGQMDTQYF. Filled out from reference TRBV26 and TRBJ2-5, the complete variable domain reads NSKVIQTPRYLVKGQGQKAKMRCIPEKGHPVVFWYQQNKNNEFKFLINFQNQEVLQQIDMTEKRFSAECPSNSPCSLEIQSSEAGDSALYLCASSLGQMDTQYFGPGTRLLVL.